This TCR beta chain stems from a study of T cell repertoires in cytomegalovirus infection. As for the study in general: Public TCR beta signatures were indicative of both CMV infection and a matching HLA type.

The germline V gene encodes CDR1 MDHEN and CDR2 SYDVKM. This CDR3 comprises 12 residues. V was trimmed by 7 bases and J by 4 bases, leaving 10 bases between them. General study results and limits: HLA-C-restricted CMV clonotypes gave the most frequent clonotype in two of eight donors. The cumulative frequency of public TCR beta families distinguished individuals who carried CMV together with the relevant HLA.

MiXCR, run by TCRdb on the reads, gives a single entry per CDR3 protein. The sample carries roughly 140,000 distinct CDR3 sequences, about 25% recorded once. Notes on this clonotype: Its antigen is not identified.

The chain is built from TRBV28 and TRBJ2-5; possible D gene TRBD1, 6 bases. Sequencing input: PBMCs. This TCR came from a human donor in good health (CMV status not recorded). Some clones in this sample may be carry-over from other donors' samples. The DNA for the CDR3 is TGTGCCAGCAACAGGGTTGGAGAGACCCAGTACTTC. Encoded protein: CASNRVGETQYF.